Detailed here is one T cell receptor (beta chain). This clone was seen once. The clone's antigen remains unknown. No base qualities exist here, and no much larger clone lies one base off it. The data stem from a study of blood T cell repertoires in COVID-19 (dated by TCRdb to about 2020). Turning to the overall study: Samples covering the acute and convalescent phases of COVID-19 were provided by collaborators in the United States, Italy and Spain. The repertoires were released in a freely available public database meant as a resource for research on the immune response to SARS-CoV-2. Sample metadata almost always included a de-identified subject ID, COVID-19 status, age in years and sex. The dataset comprised deeply sampled blood TCRbeta repertoires from subjects exposed to, actively infected with, or recovered from COVID-19. The material from the prospective study consisted of cDNA or gDNA derived from T cells, B-cell-depleted T cells, or PBMCs. HLA class I and class II types, where available, came from metadata supplied by the sample provider rather than from assay-based typing. The samples were drawn from two sources: the first 160 participants of the ongoing ImmuneRACE study, and 1,000 to 1,500 subjects contributed by 6 global collaborators.

The study at large found these results: Clinical and demographic metadata were provided uncurated, with the amount varying by source and participant.

The immunoSEQ Assay, a bias-controlled multiplex PCR, was used to amplify TCRbeta CDR3 regions from genomic DNA. Per the source publication's procedure: Nucleated cell counts per sample were estimated from amplification of reference gene primers within the assay. To quantify the absolute abundance of each unique TCRbeta CDR3 rearrangement, sequence reads were collapsed and filtered. For each sample, productive Simpson clonality was calculated by taking the square root of Simpson's diversity index across productive rearrangements. This is the immuneACCESS table as TCRdb keeps it, with only in-frame sequences that have V and J called. A part of the clones is gone; compared with another copy, unresolved V genes explain less than half, and the rest is unexplained. The V and J calls and clone size come from that table; D and trimming were worked out from the DNA. This sample is represented by hundreds of thousands of clones; 75% to 90% of them were singletons. The ten top clones hold roughly 2.1% of the sample.

A second Seattle source provided samples from volunteer blood donors who had recovered from COVID-19. The collaborating institutions used their own protocols to collect whole blood in K2EDTA tubes. For TCRbeta analysis, collaborator samples were shipped as frozen whole blood, as isolated PBMCs, or as DNA extracted from either sample type. Trimming takes 6 bases from V and 1 base from J, and the germline ends sit 6 bases apart. From the germline V gene, CDR1 is SGHNT and CDR2 is YENEEA. The CDR3 numbers 13 residues from cysteine through phenylalanine. Just CDR3 DNA is preserved here, 39 bases in frame from base 1.

Sequenced sample: peripheral blood. This chain is built from TRBV11-3 and TRBJ2-2; tentative D gene TRBD2, with 5 bases matching. This TCR came from a woman aged 25 to 39 who had recovered from COVID-19. CDR3 loop: CASRSGNTGELFF. The sequenced DNA: TGTGCCAGCAGGAGCGGGAACACCGGGGAGCTGTTTTTT.